The 28 T cell receptor beta chains listed next were all sequenced from one sample in a study of cytomegalovirus exposure and HLA in healthy donors. The PCR ran on 60 Vbeta and 13 Jbeta primers. Only in-frame clones appear in the TCRdb table, and some are missing; sequencing was by immunoSEQ multiplex PCR. Of around 120,000 clones in the sample, roughly 78% were seen once. The sequencing input was PBMCs. These receptors were taken from a man aged 25 to 40 in good health and CMV-seronegative.

The chain couples TRBV2 to TRBJ2-2, with 12 bases that match TRBD2. The CDR3 is 15 residues long. Germline lookup yields CDR1 SNHLY and CDR2 FYNNEI. Trimming at V came to 2 bases and at J to 8 bases, leaving 3 bases not matched to a gene. DNA for the CDR3: TGTGCCAGCAGTGAAACCGGACTAGCGGGAGGGGAGCTGTTTTTT. This gives the protein CASSETGLAGGELFF.

The chain has TRBV6-5 and TRBJ2-5, with D possibly matching TRBD2 (6 bases). Per germline, CDR1 MNHEY and CDR2 SVGAGI. This CDR3 has 14 amino acids. V was shortened by 6 bases and J by 5 bases, with 16 bases between the two germline ends. The CDR3 sequence is CASSRTVGGETQYF. The CDR3, as DNA: TGTGCCAGCAGCCGGACCGTGGGGGGTGAGACCCAGTACTTC.

This clone appeared a single time. This chain links TRBV19 with TRBJ1-4; unclear D gene. The germline CDR1 and CDR2 sequences are LNHDA and SQIVND (reference sequence). V was clipped by 4 bases and J by 4 bases, with 19 bases between them. The CDR3 is 17 amino acids. The CDR3 DNA follows: TGTGCCAGTAGTAAGAGAGGAGCGGAAAGCTTTAATGAAAAACTGTTTTTT. Amino acid sequence: CASSKRGAESFNEKLFF.

V and J are TRBV4-3 and TRBJ1-1; D perhaps matches TRBD1 (5 bases). V was pared by 0 bases and J by 10 bases, with 18 bases between. The V gene's germline CDR1 is LGHNA and CDR2 YSLEER. The CDR3 contains 15 residues. CDR3 in DNA: TGCGCCAGCAGCCAAGATCGGGCTGGGGGGTGGGTAGCTTTCTTT. This sequence encodes CASSQDRAGGWVAFF.

This chain uses TRBV7-9 with TRBJ2-1, with 13 nucleotides matching TRBD2. V was clipped by 4 bases and J by 8 bases; unmatched bases: 8. This CDR3 has 16 residues. Germline V lookup: CDR1 SEHNR, CDR2 FQNEAQ (reference sequence). The DNA for the CDR3 is TGTGCCAGCAGCTCCTTACTAGCGGGAGGGAAAGATGAGCAGTTCTTC. It yields the protein CASSSLLAGGKDEQFF.

This chain joins TRBV28 and TRBJ2-7, with 8 nucleotides matching TRBD2. V shed 6 bases, J shed 4 bases, and the junction held 8 bases outside the gene matches. Germline CDR1 reads MDHEN; CDR2 reads SYDVKM. This CDR3 comprises 14 residues. The CDR3 DNA reads as TGTGCCAGCAGGGCAGCGGGAGAAAGGTACGAGCAGTACTTC. It yields the protein CASRAAGERYEQYF.

This chain uses TRBV28 with TRBJ2-1, with TRBD2 matching over 12 bases. This CDR3 region has 14 residues. V was pared by 5 bases and J by 4 bases, with 0 bases of the junction left unmatched. Germline CDR1 MDHEN, CDR2 SYDVKM. The CDR3 nucleotides are TGTGCCAGCAGTGGGACTAGCGGGTACAATGAGCAGTTCTTC. The encoded protein is CASSGTSGYNEQFF.

This clone was recorded only once. The chain links TRBV29-1 to TRBJ2-5; TRBD1 agrees at 11 bases. Judging by the DNA end, TRBJ2-7 fits better; the J call may be wrong. From germline, CDR1 is SQVTM and CDR2 ANQGSEA. The CDR3 has 15 amino acids. The CDR3 DNA sequence: TGCAGCGTTGAAGGTGTGGGACAGGGGGCCTACGAGCAGTACTTC. This encodes CSVEGVGQGAYEQYF.

This clone showed up just a few times. The chain is built from TRBV6-6 and TRBJ2-1, with TRBD2 as a possible D gene (7 bases). The CDR3 has 14 residues. Deletions cut 4 bases from V and 6 bases from J, with 13 bases between. The V gene's germline CDR1 is MNHNY and CDR2 SVGAGI (reference sequence). The CDR3 spells CASSSQGGGNEQFF. CDR3 sequence (DNA): TGTGCCAGCAGTTCACAAGGGGGGGGCAATGAGCAGTTCTTC.

This rearrangement joins TRBV7-7 to TRBJ2-3, with D unclear. Germline-derived CDR1 and CDR2 are SSHAT and FNYEAQ (reference sequence). This CDR3 region has 18 residues. The V gene lost 5 bases and the J gene lost 2 bases, with 23 bases spanning the gap. The DNA for the CDR3 is TGTGCCAGCAGCCAATCACCCCGGAGTACGGGTCTCACAGATACGCAGTATTTT. Its protein product is CASSQSPRSTGLTDTQYF.

The chain recombines TRBV5-6 with TRBJ1-3, with D tentatively TRBD1 (5 bases). This CDR3 region has 16 residues. V gave up 4 bases and J gave up 4 bases, with 18 bases separating them. Germline values: CDR1 SGHDT, CDR2 YYEEEE. This CDR3 is CASSSQGYRRGNTIYF. As DNA, the CDR3 is TGTGCCAGCAGCAGCCAGGGATACCGAAGGGGAAACACCATATATTTT.

The chain couples TRBV7-6 to TRBJ1-2; 9 nucleotides line up with TRBD1. With 3 bases clipped from V and 3 bases from J, the junction kept 2 bases outside the gene matches. Germline V CDR1 and CDR2: SGHVS, FNYEAQ. The CDR3 is 14 residues long. In DNA, the CDR3 is TGTGCCAGCAGCTTCGGGACAGGGTACTATGGCTACACCTTC. Translating it yields CASSFGTGYYGYTF.

The chain has TRBV15 and TRBJ2-3; no definite D call. Trimming cost V 0 bases and J 7 bases, with 8 bases left between them. Germline-derived CDR1 and CDR2 are LNHNV and YYDKDF (reference sequence). This CDR3 spans 13 amino acids. In nucleotides, the CDR3 is TGTGCCACCAGCAGAGATTTTGGCAATACGCAGTATTTT. This sequence encodes CATSRDFGNTQYF.

This sequence joins TRBV30 and TRBJ1-2, with 8 bases matching TRBD1. CDR1 GTSNPN and CDR2 SVGIG come from the germline V gene (reference sequence). This CDR3 is built from 12 residues. V lost 2 bases and J lost 11; bases outside the gene matches: 7. CDR3 nucleotides: TGTGCCTGGAGTATAAGACAGGGGAGATACACCTTC. It yields the protein CAWSIRQGRYTF.

The genes are TRBV7-9 and TRBJ2-7; 8 nucleotides line up with TRBD2. The CDR3 is made up of 16 amino acids. Germline values: CDR1 SEHNR, CDR2 FQNEAQ (reference sequence). Germline trimming cut 1 base from V and 1 base from J; bases unmatched to any gene: 6. This CDR3 is CASSLGVAGSSYEQYF. CDR3 DNA sequence: TGTGCCAGCAGCTTAGGGGTAGCGGGATCATCCTACGAGCAGTACTTC.

J is TRBJ2-7 and V is TRBV30; tentatively, D is TRBD1 (5 bases). Trimming pared 1 base from V and 5 bases from J, leaving 21 bases between. The CDR3 has 16 residues. The germline V gene has CDR1 GTSNPN and CDR2 SVGIG (reference sequence). CDR3 DNA sequence: TGTGCCTGGAGTGCCTCACTCAGGTCAGGGCTCGACGAGCAGTACTTC. Translating it yields CAWSASLRSGLDEQYF. The full variable domain, with the rest looked up from reference TRBV30 and TRBJ2-7, is SQTIHQWPATLVQPVGSPLSLECTVEGTSNPNLYWYRQAAGRGLQLLFYSVGIGQISSEVPQNLSASRPQDRQFILSSKKLLLSDSGFYLCAWSASLRSGLDEQYFGPGTRLTVT.

V and J are TRBV27 and TRBJ1-2, with D perhaps TRBD1 (6 bases). The CDR3 spans 15 residues. In germline, CDR1 is MNHEY, CDR2 SMNVEV (reference sequence). The V end lost 5 bases, the J end lost 0 bases, and 13 bases lay between the germline ends. This CDR3 is CASSHGTPANYGYTF. The CDR3 DNA is TGTGCCAGCAGTCACGGGACACCGGCTAACTATGGCTACACCTTC.

V gene TRBV5-1 combines with J gene TRBJ2-2, with D tentatively TRBD2 (5 bases). The V end was cut by 6 bases, the J end by 5 bases, with 11 bases between. The CDR3 loop spans 13 amino acids. Per germline, CDR1 SGHRS and CDR2 YFSETQ. The CDR3 sequence: CASNFGLTGELFF. CDR3 coding DNA: TGCGCCAGCAACTTCGGACTGACCGGGGAGCTGTTTTTT.

V is TRBV7-9 and J is TRBJ2-1; TRBD1 is a possible D gene (5 bases). With 5 bases removed from V and 3 bases from J, the gap between germline ends came to 20 bases. This CDR3 has 17 amino acids. Per the germline V gene, CDR1 is SEHNR and CDR2 is FQNEAQ (reference sequence). In DNA form, the CDR3 reads TGTGCCAGCAGCCCATCCCCTAGGACACCAGACTACAATGAGCAGTTCTTC. Amino acid sequence: CASSPSPRTPDYNEQFF.

A single count supports this clone. The J gene is TRBJ2-2, the V gene TRBV2; 13 positions agree with TRBD2. The V segment lost 7 bases and the J segment 1 base; nucleotides outside the gene matches: 3. Germline CDR1 and CDR2: SNHLY and FYNNEI. The CDR3 runs to 16 residues. The CDR3 DNA is TGTGCCAGCACCGGGACTAGCGGGATGAACACCGGGGAGCTGTTTTTT. It translates to CASTGTSGMNTGELFF.

This clone has only a few counts. The V call is TRBV6-5, the J call TRBJ1-2, with a weak D call TRBD1 (5 bases). The CDR3 is made up of 11 amino acids. Germline V CDR1 and CDR2: MNHEY, SVGAGI. V dropped 10 bases and J dropped 10 bases, with 16 bases sitting between them. The DNA of the CDR3 is TGTGCCATTAGACAGAGGATGGCCTACACCTTC. It specifies CAIRQRMAYTF.

V is TRBV18 and J is TRBJ2-7; 7 bases are shared with TRBD1. This CDR3 comprises 13 residues. V dropped 2 bases and J dropped 4; count of bases not matched to a gene: 2. Per germline, CDR1 KGHSH and CDR2 LQKENI. In nucleotides, the CDR3 is TGTGCCAGCTCACCAACAGGGGAGTACGAGCAGTACTTC. It specifies CASSPTGEYEQYF.

The chain has TRBV15 and TRBJ2-1; D is unclear. This CDR3 contains 16 residues. The V gene's germline CDR1 is LNHNV and CDR2 YYDKDF (reference sequence). Trimming removed 5 bases at V and 1 base at J, with 15 bases between. CDR3 nucleotides: TGTGCCACCAGCGGCTTGGTGGAGCGTTCCTACAATGAGCAGTTCTTC. It translates to CATSGLVERSYNEQFF.

This rearrangement joins TRBV9 to TRBJ2-2, with 7 bases fitting TRBD1. CDR3 length: 15 amino acids. V lost 0 bases to trimming and J lost 6 bases; unmatched junction nucleotides: 5. Germline CDR1 and CDR2: SGDLS and YYNGEE. The CDR3: CASSVGGGGPGELFF. The CDR3 DNA reads TGTGCCAGCAGCGTAGGAGGGGGCGGCCCCGGGGAGCTGTTTTTT.

This chain uses TRBV5-1 with TRBJ2-3, with a weak D call TRBD2 (5 bases). The germline gives CDR1 SGHRS, CDR2 YFSETQ. The V end was cut by 0 bases, the J end by 0 bases, with 8 bases between. The CDR3 contains 15 residues. The CDR3 DNA reads TGCGCCAGCAGCTTGGGAGGGTCTAGCACAGATACGCAGTATTTT. As protein: CASSLGGSSTDTQYF.

V is TRBV7-8 and J is TRBJ1-4; 8 nucleotides line up with TRBD1. The CDR3 covers 14 residues. The junction had 7 bases not matched to a gene; V was cut back by 5 bases and J by 8 bases. Germline CDR1 and CDR2: SGHVS and FQNEAQ. The CDR3 region has the DNA TGTGCCAGCAGCCACCGGACAGGGTGGGAAAAACTGTTTTTT. Amino acids: CASSHRTGWEKLFF.

The V gene is TRBV4-1, the J gene TRBJ1-2; 7 bases align to TRBD1. In germline, CDR1 is MGHRA, CDR2 YSYEKL. The length of the CDR3 is 15 residues. Unmatched junction bases numbered 4, after V lost 0 bases and J lost 3 bases. The CDR3 loop is CASSQDGRGYYGYTF. The CDR3 bases are TGCGCCAGCAGCCAAGACGGCAGGGGGTACTATGGCTACACCTTC.

The chain carries TRBV6-6 and TRBJ1-5; perhaps TRBD1 as D (5 bases). Between the trimmed V and J ends, which lost 5 bases and 6 bases, there was a span of 11 bases. The germline V gene has CDR1 MNHNY and CDR2 SVGAGI (reference sequence). This CDR3 has 13 amino acids. CDR3 protein: CASSTQGSQPQHF. DNA of the CDR3: TGTGCCAGCAGTACCCAGGGCAGTCAGCCCCAGCATTTT.